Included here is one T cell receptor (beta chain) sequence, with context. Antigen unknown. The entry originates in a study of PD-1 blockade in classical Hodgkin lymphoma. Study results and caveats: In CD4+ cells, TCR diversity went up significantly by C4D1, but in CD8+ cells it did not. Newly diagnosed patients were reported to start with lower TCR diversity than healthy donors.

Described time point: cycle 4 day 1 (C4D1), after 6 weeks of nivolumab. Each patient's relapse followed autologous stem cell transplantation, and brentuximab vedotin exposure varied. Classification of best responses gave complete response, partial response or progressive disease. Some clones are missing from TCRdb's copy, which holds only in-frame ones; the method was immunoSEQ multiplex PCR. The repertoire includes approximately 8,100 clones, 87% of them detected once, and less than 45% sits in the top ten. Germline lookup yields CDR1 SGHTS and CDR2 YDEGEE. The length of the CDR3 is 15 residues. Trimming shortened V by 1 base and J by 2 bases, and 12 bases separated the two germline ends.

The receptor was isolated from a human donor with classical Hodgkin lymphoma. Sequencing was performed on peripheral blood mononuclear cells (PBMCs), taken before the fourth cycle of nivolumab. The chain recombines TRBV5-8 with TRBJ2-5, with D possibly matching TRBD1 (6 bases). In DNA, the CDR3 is TGTGCCAGCAGCTTGAGCCACAGGGATCAAGAGACCCAGTACTTC. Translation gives CASSLSHRDQETQYF.